This T cell receptor beta chain was obtained from a study of T cell repertoires in cytomegalovirus infection. Study in general: Public signatures in TCR beta pointed to CMV infection and matching HLA type.

The germline V gene has CDR1 SGHTA and CDR2 FQGNSA. V lost 5 bases to trimming and J lost 5 bases, with 15 bases between them. The CDR3 totals 14 residues. Using its own MiXCR run on the reads, TCRdb lists one record per CDR3 protein. This sample has nearly 450,000 distinct CDR3 sequences, with approximately 31% found just once. In this sample, this clonotype turned up many times. The receptor was derived from a human donor in good health (CMV status not recorded). Some clones in this sample may be carry-over from other donors' samples. Sequenced input: PBMCs. The chain has TRBV7-2 and TRBJ1-2; D possibly corresponds to TRBD1 (5 bases). CDR3 DNA sequence: TGTGCCAGCAGCCAACGGGACGGGCTTTATGGCTACACCTTC. Translated, it gives CASSQRDGLYGYTF.